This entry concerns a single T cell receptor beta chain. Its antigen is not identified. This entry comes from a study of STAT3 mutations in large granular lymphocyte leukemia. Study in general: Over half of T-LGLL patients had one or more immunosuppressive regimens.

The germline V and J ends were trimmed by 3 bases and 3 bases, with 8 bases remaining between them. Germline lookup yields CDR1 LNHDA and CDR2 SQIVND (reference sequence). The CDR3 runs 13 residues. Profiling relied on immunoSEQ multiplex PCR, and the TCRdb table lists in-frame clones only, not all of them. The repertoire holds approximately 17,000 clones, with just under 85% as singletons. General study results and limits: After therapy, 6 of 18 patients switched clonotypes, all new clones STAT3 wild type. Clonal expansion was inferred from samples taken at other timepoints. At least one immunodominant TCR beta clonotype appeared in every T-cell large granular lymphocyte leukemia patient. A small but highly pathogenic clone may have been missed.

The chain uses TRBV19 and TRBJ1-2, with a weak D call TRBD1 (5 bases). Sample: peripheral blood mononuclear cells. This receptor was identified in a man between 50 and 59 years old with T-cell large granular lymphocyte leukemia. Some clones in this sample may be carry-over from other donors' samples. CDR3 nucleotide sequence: TGTGCCAGTAGTATGGGGCAGGACTATGGCTACACCTTC. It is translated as CASSMGQDYGYTF.